Presented here are 6 T cell receptor beta chains from one specimen sequenced in a study of shared clonotypes between healthy human individuals. Generated by immunoSEQ multiplex PCR, the TCRdb table keeps only in-frame clones and is missing some. Of about 510,000 clones in the sample, approximately 85% were seen once. Sequencing was performed on PBMCs. These receptors came from a woman aged 40 to 50 in good health. Some clones in this sample may be carry-over from other donors' samples.

This clone was counted many times. The chain carries TRBV6-5 and TRBJ2-2, with a tentative D call TRBD2 (6 bases). V was trimmed by 6 bases and J by 6 bases, leaving 11 bases between them. CDR1 and CDR2 from the germline V gene are MNHEY and SVGAGI. The length of the CDR3 is 13 residues. CDR3 sequence reads: CASRHRRAGELFF. Written as DNA, the CDR3 is TGTGCCAGCAGACACCGGAGGGCCGGGGAGCTGTTTTTT.

The chain recombines TRBV5-1 with TRBJ2-5; D is perhaps TRBD2 (5 bases). Germline assignment: CDR1 SGHRS and CDR2 YFSETQ. V lost 4 bases, J lost 7 bases, and 17 bases lay in between. The CDR3 extends over 14 amino acids. In DNA, the CDR3 is TGCGCCAGCAGCCCCGTTGAGGGATGGAGGACCCAGTACTTC. Amino acid sequence: CASSPVEGWRTQYF.

The chain carries TRBV28 and TRBJ2-7; TRBD2 aligns across 15 bases. Per the germline V gene, CDR1 is MDHEN and CDR2 is SYDVKM. V shed 2 bases, J shed 7 bases, and the junction held 3 bases outside the gene matches. The CDR3 is 15 residues long. CDR3 protein: CASSLGTSGRLEQYF. CDR3 in DNA: TGTGCCAGCAGTTTAGGGACTAGCGGGAGGTTGGAGCAGTACTTC.

This rearrangement joins TRBV5-6 to TRBJ2-5, with 14 bases that match TRBD2. The CDR3 contains 17 residues. Germline CDR1 is SGHDT and CDR2 is YYEEEE. The trim removed 4 bases at V and 7 bases at J, leaving 12 bases unmatched. CDR3 loop: CASSDGTSGSNERTQYF. The DNA of the CDR3 is TGTGCCAGCAGCGACGGGACTAGCGGGAGCAATGAGCGGACCCAGTACTTC.

The genes are TRBV9 and TRBJ2-7; the match to TRBD2 covers 8 bases. The CDR3 has 18 residues. Germline V gene lookup returns CDR1 SGDLS and CDR2 YYNGEE. V was clipped by 4 bases and J by 0 bases; unmatched bases: 15. The chain's CDR3 is CASSPRGGYATSSYEQYF. The CDR3, as DNA: TGTGCCAGCAGCCCTCGGGGGGGCTACGCGACTAGCTCCTACGAGCAGTACTTC.

The rearrangement uses TRBV7-2 and TRBJ2-1; the D gene is possibly TRBD1 (5 bases). Trimming shortened V by 2 bases and J by 3 bases, and 14 bases separated the two germline ends. From germline, CDR1 is SGHTA and CDR2 FQGNSA. The CDR3 loop spans 16 amino acids. CDR3 in amino acids: CASSLRTDRLYNEQFF. The CDR3 nucleotides are TGTGCCAGCAGCTTACGAACCGACAGACTCTACAATGAGCAGTTCTTC.